This is a list of T cell receptor beta chains from one sample in a study of T cell repertoires in aging, cancer and after chemotherapy. Each CDR3 protein is one row after TCRdb ran MiXCR on the multiplex PCR reads. Of roughly 2,000 distinct CDR3 sequences listed, roughly 19% were seen once; the top ten hold 5% to 6.5%. Sequences were obtained from blood. Receptors originate from a human donor with a solid tumor. Each CDR3 is given with its conserved first and last residue. The D gene is left open where the match is weak. Size values are once, few and many counts, or a class for expanded clones, and some rows have none.

clone_size: few
d_call: -
v_call: TRBV27
j_call: TRBJ2-1
cdr3_nt: TGTGCCAGCAGCTCCCCGTGGATGAGCTCCTACAATGAGCAGTTCTTC
cdr3_aa: CASSSPWMSSYNEQFF

clone_size: few
d_call: TRBD2
v_call: TRBV20-1
j_call: TRBJ2-5
cdr3_nt: TGCAGTGCGGACCTTTCTAGCGGAGAAGAGACCCAGTACTTC
cdr3_aa: CSADLSSGEETQYF

clone_size: large
d_call: -
v_call: TRBV7-2
j_call: TRBJ2-7
cdr3_nt: TGTGCCAGCAGCTTAGTGGCTAGCCTCGCCTACGAGCAGTACTTC
cdr3_aa: CASSLVASLAYEQYF

clone_size: -
d_call: -
v_call: TRBV6-1
j_call: TRBJ2-5
cdr3_nt: TGTGCCAGCAGTGAAGCGTGGGGGGGCGGGCGAGAGACCCAGTACTTC
cdr3_aa: CASSEAWGGGRETQYF

clone_size: -
d_call: TRBD2
v_call: TRBV20-1
j_call: TRBJ2-1
cdr3_nt: TGCAGTGCTAGCCGGGAGGCCTACAATGAGCAGTTCTTC
cdr3_aa: CSASREAYNEQFF

clone_size: few
d_call: TRBD1
v_call: TRBV20-1
j_call: TRBJ1-6
cdr3_nt: TGCAGTGCTAGAGACTGGGACAGGGCGTATTCACCCCTCCACTTT
cdr3_aa: CSARDWDRAYSPLHF

clone_size: -
d_call: TRBD1
v_call: TRBV11-2
j_call: TRBJ1-1
cdr3_nt: TGTGCCAGCAGCTCACGGGACAGGGGGCCGCGGAACACTGAAGCTTTCTTT
cdr3_aa: CASSSRDRGPRNTEAFF

clone_size: few
d_call: -
v_call: TRBV18
j_call: TRBJ1-1
cdr3_nt: TGTGCCAGCTCAAAACAGGGTGAGACTGAAGCTTTCTTT
cdr3_aa: CASSKQGETEAFF

clone_size: large
d_call: TRBD1
v_call: TRBV11-1
j_call: TRBJ2-7
cdr3_nt: TGTGCCAGCAGCCTGGGGACAGGGACCTACGAGCAGTACTTC
cdr3_aa: CASSLGTGTYEQYF

clone_size: few
d_call: -
v_call: TRBV18
j_call: TRBJ1-2
cdr3_nt: TGTGCCAGCTCACCACCGAGCAGGCCTAACTATGGCTACACCTTC
cdr3_aa: CASSPPSRPNYGYTF

clone_size: medium-sized
d_call: -
v_call: TRBV7-2
j_call: TRBJ1-5
cdr3_nt: TGTGCCAGCAGCTTAGTTTGGGAGTTCAATCAGCCCCAGCATTTT
cdr3_aa: CASSLVWEFNQPQHF

clone_size: large
d_call: -
v_call: TRBV29-1
j_call: TRBJ1-1
cdr3_nt: TGCAGCGCCGCCTCGGACCCGAACACTGAAGCTTTCTTT
cdr3_aa: CSAASDPNTEAFF

clone_size: medium-sized
d_call: -
v_call: TRBV6-4
j_call: TRBJ2-1
cdr3_nt: TGTGCCAGCAGTGGAGGGGTTAGTGAGCAGTTCTTC
cdr3_aa: CASSGGVSEQFF

clone_size: large
d_call: -
v_call: TRBV7-2
j_call: TRBJ2-3
cdr3_nt: TGTGCCAGCACCCGAAACTCCAGGAGGGCAGATACGCAGTATTTT
cdr3_aa: CASTRNSRRADTQYF

clone_size: medium-sized
d_call: -
v_call: TRBV27
j_call: TRBJ1-3
cdr3_nt: TGTGCCAGCAGTTCGGCCCCTCGCCCTGGAAACACCATATATTTT
cdr3_aa: CASSSAPRPGNTIYF

clone_size: large
d_call: -
v_call: TRBV19
j_call: TRBJ1-4
cdr3_nt: TGTGCCAGTAGTTCGGCAGCCGCAACTAATGAAAAACTGTTTTTT
cdr3_aa: CASSSAAATNEKLFF

clone_size: large
d_call: TRBD1
v_call: TRBV7-2
j_call: TRBJ1-2
cdr3_nt: TGTGCCAGCAGCTTCTTGGACAGGGTCTACTATGGCTACACCTTC
cdr3_aa: CASSFLDRVYYGYTF

clone_size: large
d_call: -
v_call: TRBV19
j_call: TRBJ2-7
cdr3_nt: TGTGCCAGTAGTAGTAGCCGGGACACCTCCTACGAGCAGTACTTC
cdr3_aa: CASSSSRDTSYEQYF

clone_size: medium-sized
d_call: TRBD1
v_call: TRBV6-1
j_call: TRBJ1-6
cdr3_nt: TGTGCCACCGCGACAGGGGGTGTTTCACCCCTCCACTTT
cdr3_aa: CATATGGVSPLHF

clone_size: medium-sized
d_call: -
v_call: TRBV18
j_call: TRBJ2-7
cdr3_nt: TGTGCCAGCGCAAGGGAGAGCTACGAGCAGTACTTC
cdr3_aa: CASARESYEQYF

clone_size: medium-sized
d_call: -
v_call: TRBV6-1
j_call: TRBJ1-5
cdr3_nt: TGTGCCAGCAGTAACCTAATCGAAAATCAGCCCCAGCATTTT
cdr3_aa: CASSNLIENQPQHF

clone_size: -
d_call: -
v_call: TRBV6-2/TRBV6-3
j_call: TRBJ1-5
cdr3_nt: TGTGCCAGCAGTTTAGGACAGTTCCAGCCCCAGCATTTT
cdr3_aa: CASSLGQFQPQHF

clone_size: medium-sized
d_call: -
v_call: TRBV7-9
j_call: TRBJ1-2
cdr3_nt: TGTGCCAGCAGCTCAGATCTACGGGGCGGCTACACCTTC
cdr3_aa: CASSSDLRGGYTF

clone_size: medium-sized
d_call: -
v_call: TRBV10-2
j_call: TRBJ2-2
cdr3_nt: TGCGCCAGCAGTGACGTAGCCCCCGGGGAGCTGTTTTTT
cdr3_aa: CASSDVAPGELFF

clone_size: medium-sized
d_call: -
v_call: TRBV7-9
j_call: TRBJ2-6
cdr3_nt: TGTGCCAGCAGCATCAGGGGCAGTGGGGCCAACGTCCTGACTTTC
cdr3_aa: CASSIRGSGANVLTF

clone_size: -
d_call: -
v_call: TRBV15
j_call: TRBJ1-1
cdr3_nt: TGTGCCACCAGCAGAGATTCAGCCCCATCCCCTGAAGCTTTCTTT
cdr3_aa: CATSRDSAPSPEAFF

clone_size: -
d_call: -
v_call: TRBV5-4
j_call: TRBJ2-1
cdr3_nt: TGTGCCAGCAGCTCGGGAAGCGGGCTCAGCTCCTACAATGAGCAGTTCTTC
cdr3_aa: CASSSGSGLSSYNEQFF

clone_size: -
d_call: TRBD1
v_call: TRBV6-2/TRBV6-3
j_call: TRBJ1-2
cdr3_nt: TGTGCCAGCAGTTTTCGGACAGGTGGAAGCTATGGCTACACCTTC
cdr3_aa: CASSFRTGGSYGYTF

clone_size: large
d_call: -
v_call: TRBV19
j_call: TRBJ2-7
cdr3_nt: TGTGCCAGTAGTATAGGACGGAACGAGCAGTACTTC
cdr3_aa: CASSIGRNEQYF

clone_size: -
d_call: TRBD1
v_call: TRBV18
j_call: TRBJ1-1
cdr3_nt: TGTGCCAGCTCACAAGGGGGCGGACACACTGAAGCTTTCTTT
cdr3_aa: CASSQGGGHTEAFF

clone_size: -
d_call: -
v_call: TRBV28
j_call: TRBJ1-2
cdr3_nt: TGTGCCAGCGCCGTCATTAACTATGGCTACACCTTC
cdr3_aa: CASAVINYGYTF

clone_size: few
d_call: -
v_call: TRBV6-5
j_call: TRBJ2-3
cdr3_nt: TGTGCCAGCAGGGTCACAGATACGCAGTATTTT
cdr3_aa: CASRVTDTQYF

clone_size: large
d_call: -
v_call: TRBV19
j_call: TRBJ2-1
cdr3_nt: TGTGCCAGCGACCAGAGATGGGGGAGCTCCTACAATGAGCAGTTCTTC
cdr3_aa: CASDQRWGSSYNEQFF

clone_size: -
d_call: TRBD1
v_call: TRBV24-1
j_call: TRBJ2-3
cdr3_nt: TGTGCCACCAGTGATATGAGACAGGGAGATTGGGATACGCAGTATTTT
cdr3_aa: CATSDMRQGDWDTQYF

clone_size: -
d_call: -
v_call: TRBV27
j_call: TRBJ1-1
cdr3_nt: TGTGCCAGCAAATTGGGGTCCCGGGCTTTCTTT
cdr3_aa: CASKLGSRAFF

clone_size: few
d_call: -
v_call: TRBV7-3
j_call: TRBJ1-1
cdr3_nt: TGTGCCAGCAGCTTGGGCGGATCCCGTGAAGCTTTCTTT
cdr3_aa: CASSLGGSREAFF

clone_size: medium-sized
d_call: -
v_call: TRBV6-1
j_call: TRBJ1-4
cdr3_nt: TGTGCCAGCAGTGCAAATTCCCTGGGTAATGAAAAACTGTTTTTT
cdr3_aa: CASSANSLGNEKLFF

clone_size: few
d_call: -
v_call: TRBV7-2
j_call: TRBJ1-1
cdr3_nt: TGTGCCAGCAGCTTAAATCCGGGGGTGAAAGGTGAAGCTTTCTTT
cdr3_aa: CASSLNPGVKGEAFF